These 28 T cell receptor beta chains originate from one sample sequenced in a study of OX40 agonist ivuxolimab in advanced cancers. The repertoire was sequenced with immunoSEQ multiplex PCR; TCRdb's copy has only in-frame clones and lacks some. The sample includes roughly 53,000 clones, 80% to 85% seen only once; the top ten take approximately 4.6%. Sequenced material: CD4+ or CD8+ T cells sorted from blood, taken in a trial of the OX40 agonist ivuxolimab. These receptors originate from an adult with an advanced solid tumor such as melanoma, head and neck, liver or kidney cancer.

The rearrangement uses TRBV19 and TRBJ2-5, with D possibly TRBD1 on 5 matching bases. The last part of the DNA fits TRBJ2-7 better; the J call may be wrong. The CDR3 totals 15 residues. Germline-derived CDR1 and CDR2 are LNHDA and SQIVND (reference sequence). This CDR3 is CASSIGQGSGYEQYF. The CDR3 nucleotides read TGTGCCAGTAGTATAGGTCAGGGATCAGGCTACGAGCAGTACTTC.

This chain links TRBV2 with TRBJ2-3, with 10 bases aligning to TRBD2. CDR1 is SNHLY and CDR2 is FYNNEI in the germline V gene. This CDR3 is built from 15 residues. The junction had 5 bases not matched to a gene; V was cut back by 6 bases and J by 2 bases. The CDR3 bases are TGTGCCAGCAGGCAGGGACTAGCGTACACAGATACGCAGTATTTT. Translation: CASRQGLAYTDTQYF.

The chain joins TRBV19 to TRBJ2-1; 12 nucleotides line up with TRBD2. V lost 6 bases and J lost 0; bases outside the gene matches: 3. Germline-derived CDR1 and CDR2 are LNHDA and SQIVND (reference sequence). This CDR3 spans 16 amino acids. The CDR3 sequence: CASSQTSGSSYNEQFF. The CDR3 bases are TGTGCCAGTAGCCAGACTAGCGGGAGCTCCTACAATGAGCAGTTCTTC.

The gene calls are TRBV11-3 and TRBJ1-2; D is possibly TRBD1 (6 bases). Germline assignment: CDR1 SGHNT and CDR2 YENEEA. The CDR3 has 17 residues. The V and J ends lost 4 bases and 8 bases respectively, with 26 bases between them. CDR3 loop: CASSSKRTGHGGVGYTF. The CDR3 DNA reads TGTGCCAGCAGCTCGAAAAGAACAGGGCATGGGGGTGTCGGCTACACCTTC.

The chain is built from TRBV18 and TRBJ1-5; 11 nucleotides match TRBD1. CDR1 and CDR2 (germline): KGHSH, LQKENI. This CDR3 spans 16 amino acids. V lost 3 bases and J lost 6; bases outside the gene matches: 7. The DNA for the CDR3 is TGTGCCAGCTCACCGGGACAGGGGGTTTTCAGTCAGCCCCAGCATTTT. Translated, it gives CASSPGQGVFSQPQHF.

The V gene is TRBV5-5, the J gene TRBJ2-7; 8 nucleotides match TRBD1. There are 14 residues in the CDR3. Trimming removed 1 base from V and 3 bases from J; junction bases left unmatched: 3. CDR1 is SGHKS, CDR2 YYEKEE, per germline (reference sequence). This chain's CDR3 is CASSLPGGFYEQYF. The CDR3 bases are TGTGCCAGCAGCTTGCCAGGGGGCTTCTACGAGCAGTACTTC. The variable domain in full, completed from reference TRBV5-5 and TRBJ2-7, reads DAGVTQSPTHLIKTRGQQVTLRCSPISGHKSVSWYQQVLGQGPQFIFQYYEKEERGRGNFPDRFSARQFPNYSSELNVNALLLGDSALYLCASSLPGGFYEQYFGPGTRLTVT.

This rearrangement joins TRBV11-3 to TRBJ2-7; 9 bases map to TRBD2. The J segment lost 6 bases and the V segment lost 9 bases, leaving 18 bases of the junction unmatched. This CDR3 comprises 16 residues. Germline V gene data show CDR1 as SGHNT and CDR2 as YENEEA. The CDR3 loop reads CASSSGAGGPSGEQYF. In DNA form, the CDR3 reads TGTGCCAGTAGTAGCGGCGCGGGAGGGCCCTCCGGCGAGCAGTACTTC.

On this clone: A junction boundary mismatches the germline segment, possibly from a read error. Distinct nucleotide sequences in the sample also encode this CDR3. The genes are TRBV13 and TRBJ2-7; 13 bases agree with TRBD2. Per germline, CDR1 PRHDT and CDR2 FYEKMQ (reference sequence). CDR3 length: 18 amino acids. CDR3 DNA sequence: TGTGCCAGCAGCCACTTCGGGACTAGCGGGATATCTACCTATGAGCAGTACTTC. The encoded protein is CASSHFGTSGISTYEQYF.

The gene calls are TRBV19 and TRBJ2-2, with D possibly matching TRBD1 (6 bases). Deletions cut 7 bases from V and 1 base from J, with 10 bases between. The CDR3 is made up of 14 amino acids. The germline V gene encodes CDR1 LNHDA and CDR2 SQIVND (reference sequence). The CDR3 DNA is TGTGCCAGTAACAAGGACAGGAACACCGGGGAGCTGTTTTTT. Translating gives CASNKDRNTGELFF. Using reference TRBV19 and TRBJ2-2 for the parts outside the CDR3, the full variable domain is DGGITQSPKYLFRKEGQNVTLSCEQNLNHDAMYWYRQDPGQGLRLIYYSQIVNDFQKGDIAEGYSVSREKKESFPLTVTSAQKNPTAFYLCASNKDRNTGELFFGEGSRLTVL.

This chain connects TRBV27 to TRBJ2-7; 12 bases map to TRBD1. Germline CDR1 reads MNHEY; CDR2 reads SMNVEV (reference sequence). CDR3 length equals 17 residues. The junction had 13 bases not matched to a gene; V was cut back by 10 bases and J by 0 bases. CDR3 in DNA: TGTGCCAACCTCCCTGGGACAGGGGGCGCGAGCTCCTACGAGCAGTACTTC. Its translation: CANLPGTGGASSYEQYF.

This rearrangement joins TRBV5-1 to TRBJ2-1; D might be TRBD2 (5 bases). The V end lost 0 bases, the J end lost 2 bases, and 15 bases lay between the germline ends. This CDR3 spans 17 amino acids. Germline V gene sequence: CDR1 SGHRS, CDR2 YFSETQ. The CDR3 here is CASSLVKGLDTYNEQFF. The DNA for the CDR3 is TGCGCCAGCAGCTTGGTAAAAGGACTGGATACCTACAATGAGCAGTTCTTC. The full variable domain, completed using reference TRBV5-1 and TRBJ2-1, is KAGVTQTPRYLIKTRGQQVTLSCSPISGHRSVSWYQQTPGQGLQFLFEYFSETQRNKGNFPGRFSGRQFSNSRSEMNVSTLELGDSALYLCASSLVKGLDTYNEQFFGPGTRLTVL.

The gene calls are TRBV9 and TRBJ2-1; D ambiguous. Trimming stripped 0 bases from V and 6 bases from J, with 10 bases between. The germline CDR1 and CDR2 sequences are SGDLS and YYNGEE. CDR3 length equals 14 residues. This CDR3 reads CASSVVEVANEQFF. As DNA, the CDR3 is TGTGCCAGCAGCGTAGTTGAGGTGGCCAATGAGCAGTTCTTC. Full variable domain (missing parts from reference TRBV9 and TRBJ2-1): DSGVTQTPKHLITATGQRVTLRCSPRSGDLSVYWYQQSLDQGLQFLIQYYNGEERAKGNILERFSAQQFPDLHSELNLSSLELGDSALYFCASSVVEVANEQFFGPGTRLTVL.

J is TRBJ2-3 and V is TRBV29-1; tentative D call: TRBD1 (5 bases). CDR3 length: 17 residues. V was cut by 5 bases and J by 0 bases, with 21 bases left in between. Germline V gene lookup returns CDR1 SQVTM and CDR2 ANQGSEA. In nucleotides, the CDR3 is TGCAGCGTTATCCTCTACCAGGGCCTCTCTAGCACAGATACGCAGTATTTT. Encoded protein: CSVILYQGLSSTDTQYF.

V usage is TRBV7-3 and J usage is TRBJ1-1; D is unclear. CDR3 length: 14 residues. Trimming pared 5 bases from V and 2 bases from J, leaving 12 bases between. The V gene's germline CDR1 is SGHTA and CDR2 FQGTGA. The chain's CDR3 is CASSQWTVNTEAFF. In nucleotides, the CDR3 is TGTGCCAGCAGCCAGTGGACGGTTAACACTGAAGCTTTCTTT.

The chain joins TRBV6-1 to TRBJ2-7; D uncertain. Between the trimmed V and J ends, which lost 5 bases and 3 bases, there was a span of 14 bases. This CDR3 has 14 amino acids. CDR1 is MNHNS and CDR2 is SASEGT in the germline V gene. The chain's CDR3 is CASSSIGKNYEQYF. The CDR3 bases are TGTGCCAGCAGTTCCATAGGGAAAAACTACGAGCAGTACTTC.

The V gene is TRBV6-6, the J gene TRBJ2-7; D is possibly TRBD2 (6 bases). Between the trimmed V and J ends, which lost 6 bases and 0 bases, there was a span of 15 bases. The CDR3 extends over 15 amino acids. CDR1 is MNHNY, CDR2 SVGAGI, per germline (reference sequence). The CDR3 DNA sequence: TGTGCCAGCAGCCCCGGGGACTTCGTCTCCTACGAGCAGTACTTC. It specifies CASSPGDFVSYEQYF.

This chain links TRBV19 with TRBJ1-1, with 10 bases lining up with TRBD1. The length of the CDR3 is 16 residues. The J segment lost 5 bases and the V segment lost 9 bases, leaving 15 bases of the junction unmatched. The V gene's germline CDR1 is LNHDA and CDR2 SQIVND (reference sequence). The CDR3 sequence is CASLEIRDRGLTEAFF. The CDR3 DNA follows: TGTGCCAGCCTCGAGATTCGGGACAGGGGCTTGACTGAAGCTTTCTTT.

The V and J genes are TRBV5-4 and TRBJ2-5; TRBD2 agrees at 12 bases. The CDR3 extends over 15 amino acids. V was clipped by 4 bases and J by 3 bases; unmatched bases: 4. CDR1 and CDR2 from the germline V gene are SGHNT and YYREEE (reference sequence). CDR3 in amino acids: CASSRRTSGEETQYF. CDR3 DNA sequence: TGTGCCAGCAGCCGACGGACTAGCGGGGAAGAGACCCAGTACTTC.

This clone has just a few counts. V gene TRBV4-3 combines with J gene TRBJ2-7; perhaps TRBD2 as D (6 bases). The CDR3 spans 14 residues. In germline, CDR1 is LGHNA, CDR2 YSLEER. V was pared by 1 base and J by 2 bases, with 9 bases between. The chain's CDR3 is CASSQVLAPYEQYF. The CDR3 DNA reads TGCGCCAGCAGCCAAGTCCTAGCGCCCTACGAGCAGTACTTC.

The count of this clone is one. The CDR3 spells CASSVLGETQYF. The CDR3 coding sequence is TGTGCCAGCAGCGTGTTAGGAGAGACCCAGTACTTC. The chain couples TRBV7-2 to TRBJ2-5; D call uncertain. Germline loops: CDR1 SGHTA, CDR2 FQGNSA. CDR3 length equals 12 residues. The V and J ends lost 5 bases and 4 bases respectively, with 8 bases between them.

The chain couples TRBV2 to TRBJ2-5, with 8 bases identical to TRBD2. The V and J ends lost 3 bases and 3 bases, in that order; junction bases with no gene match: 3. Germline V CDR1 and CDR2: SNHLY, FYNNEI. The CDR3 contains 14 residues. The CDR3 sequence: CASSEGSGKETQYF. CDR3 sequence (DNA): TGTGCCAGCAGTGAGGGTAGCGGGAAAGAGACCCAGTACTTC. The variable domain in full, with the rest retrieved from reference TRBV2 and TRBJ2-5, is EPEVTQTPSHQVTQMGQEVILRCVPISNHLYFYWYRQILGQKVEFLVSFYNNEISEKSEIFDDQFSVERPDGSNFTLKIRSTKLEDSAMYFCASSEGSGKETQYFGPGTRLLVL.

The V call is TRBV30, the J call TRBJ2-6, with a weak D call TRBD1 (5 bases). V lost 1 base and J lost 2, with 12 bases in between. This CDR3 spans 16 amino acids. CDR1 GTSNPN and CDR2 SVGIG come from the germline V gene (reference sequence). The CDR3 here is CAWSGGRGPGANVLTF. CDR3 sequence (DNA): TGTGCCTGGAGTGGAGGTAGGGGTCCTGGGGCCAACGTCCTGACTTTC.

The chain links TRBV2 to TRBJ2-3; 8 bases line up with TRBD1. Germline CDR1 SNHLY, CDR2 FYNNEI. The CDR3 has 15 amino acids. The V gene end was trimmed by 3 bases and the J gene end by 2 bases; junction bases not matched to a gene: 4. The CDR3 DNA sequence: TGTGCCAGCAGTGATACAGGGGGGCTCACAGATACGCAGTATTTT. It is translated as CASSDTGGLTDTQYF.

The chain recombines TRBV7-6 with TRBJ2-3; no clear D gene. The CDR3 loop spans 13 amino acids. The V end lost 1 base, the J end lost 6 bases, and 8 bases lay between the germline ends. Germline V CDR1 and CDR2: SGHVS, FNYEAQ. CDR3 region: CASSLVVRDTQYF. DNA of the CDR3: TGTGCCAGCAGCTTAGTGGTTCGGGATACGCAGTATTTT.

The chain links TRBV6-1 to TRBJ2-3; 9 bases fit TRBD1. The CDR3 length is 15 residues. CDR1 is MNHNS, CDR2 SASEGT, per germline. V was pared by 8 bases and J by 3 bases, with 9 bases of the junction left unmatched. The CDR3 nucleotides read TGTGCCAGCCTACAGGGGGCTTTGGTTACAGATACGCAGTATTTT. The encoded protein is CASLQGALVTDTQYF.

J is TRBJ2-3 and V is TRBV5-6; no definite D call. V dropped 2 bases and J dropped 0 bases, with 16 bases sitting between them. This CDR3 has 17 residues. Germline CDR1 reads SGHDT; CDR2 reads YYEEEE. The CDR3 DNA sequence: TGTGCCAGCAGCTTAGTCGGCGGAAGTTCTAGCACAGATACGCAGTATTTT. It translates to CASSLVGGSSSTDTQYF.

This chain joins TRBV30 and TRBJ1-1; D ambiguous. The V and J ends lost 2 bases and 1 base respectively, with 2 bases between them. The CDR3 consists of 11 residues. Germline V gene sequence: CDR1 GTSNPN, CDR2 SVGIG (reference sequence). The CDR3 DNA reads as TGTGCCTGGAGTTGGAACACTGAAGCTTTCTTT. It is translated as CAWSWNTEAFF.

This chain connects TRBV11-2 to TRBJ2-7; 8 nucleotides agree with TRBD2. The V and J ends lost 0 bases and 3 bases, in that order; junction bases with no gene match: 13. The CDR3 loop spans 18 amino acids. Germline-derived CDR1 and CDR2 are SGHAT and FQNNGV. The DNA of the CDR3 is TGTGCCAGCAGCTTAGATGGGGCTAGCGGGTCGTATATCTACGAGCAGTACTTC. Protein product: CASSLDGASGSYIYEQYF.